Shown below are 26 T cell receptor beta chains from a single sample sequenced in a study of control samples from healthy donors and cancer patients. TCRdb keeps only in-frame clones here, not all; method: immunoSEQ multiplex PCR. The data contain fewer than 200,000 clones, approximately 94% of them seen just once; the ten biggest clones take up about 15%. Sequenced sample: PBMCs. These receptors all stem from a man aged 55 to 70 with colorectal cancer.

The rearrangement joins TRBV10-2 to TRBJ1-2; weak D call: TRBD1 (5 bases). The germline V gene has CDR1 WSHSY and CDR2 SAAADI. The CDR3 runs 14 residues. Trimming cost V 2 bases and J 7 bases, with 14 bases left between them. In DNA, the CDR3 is TGCGCCAGCAGTGAGCGACAGCTCTCGGGTGGCTACACCTTC. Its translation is CASSERQLSGGYTF.

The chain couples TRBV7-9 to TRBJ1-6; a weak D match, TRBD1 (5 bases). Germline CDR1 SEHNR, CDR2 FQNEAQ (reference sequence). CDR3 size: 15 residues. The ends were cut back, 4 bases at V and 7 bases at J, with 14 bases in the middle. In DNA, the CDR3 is TGTGCCAGCAGCTCCGGACAAAGCAGGAATTCACCCCTCCACTTT. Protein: CASSSGQSRNSPLHF.

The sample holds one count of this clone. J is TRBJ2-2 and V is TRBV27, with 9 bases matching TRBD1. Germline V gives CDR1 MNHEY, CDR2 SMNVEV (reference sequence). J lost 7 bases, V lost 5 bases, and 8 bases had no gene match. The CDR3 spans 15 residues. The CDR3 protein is CASSGRTGVGGELFF. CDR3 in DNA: TGTGCCAGCAGTGGGCGGACAGGGGTTGGCGGGGAGCTGTTTTTT.

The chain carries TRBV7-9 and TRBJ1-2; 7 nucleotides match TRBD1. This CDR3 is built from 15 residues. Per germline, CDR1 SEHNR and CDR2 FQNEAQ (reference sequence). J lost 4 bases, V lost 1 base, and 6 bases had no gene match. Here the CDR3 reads CASSLEDRLSYGYTF. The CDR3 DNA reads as TGTGCCAGCAGCTTAGAGGACAGGCTAAGCTATGGCTACACCTTC.

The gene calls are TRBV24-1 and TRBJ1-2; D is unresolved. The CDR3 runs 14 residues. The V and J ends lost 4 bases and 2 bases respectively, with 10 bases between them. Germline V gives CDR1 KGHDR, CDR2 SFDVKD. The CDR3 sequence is CATSELDKNYGYTF. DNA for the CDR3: TGTGCCACCAGTGAACTCGACAAGAACTATGGCTACACCTTC.

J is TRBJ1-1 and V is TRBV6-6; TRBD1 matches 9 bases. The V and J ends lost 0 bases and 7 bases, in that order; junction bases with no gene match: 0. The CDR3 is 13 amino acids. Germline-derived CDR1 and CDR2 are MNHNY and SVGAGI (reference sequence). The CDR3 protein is CASSYSGQGEAFF. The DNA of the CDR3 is TGTGCCAGCAGTTACTCGGGACAGGGTGAAGCTTTCTTT.

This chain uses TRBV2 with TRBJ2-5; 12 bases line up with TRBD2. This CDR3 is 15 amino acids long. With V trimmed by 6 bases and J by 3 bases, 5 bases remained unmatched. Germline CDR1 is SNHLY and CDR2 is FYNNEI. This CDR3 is CASRETSGGKETQYF. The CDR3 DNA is TGTGCCAGCAGGGAAACTAGCGGGGGGAAAGAGACCCAGTACTTC.

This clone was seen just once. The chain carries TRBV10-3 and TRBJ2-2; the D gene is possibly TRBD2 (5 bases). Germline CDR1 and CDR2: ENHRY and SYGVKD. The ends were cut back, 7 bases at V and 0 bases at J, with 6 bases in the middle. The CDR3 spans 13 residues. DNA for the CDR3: TGTGCCATCACGGGGACGAACACCGGGGAGCTGTTTTTT. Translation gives CAITGTNTGELFF.

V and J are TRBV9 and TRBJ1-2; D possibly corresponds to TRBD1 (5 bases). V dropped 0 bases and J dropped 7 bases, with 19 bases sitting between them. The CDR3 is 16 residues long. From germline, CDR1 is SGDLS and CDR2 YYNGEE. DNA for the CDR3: TGTGCCAGCAGCGTAGGTTCGGACGAGGGGATTGTTGGCTACACCTTC. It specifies CASSVGSDEGIVGYTF.

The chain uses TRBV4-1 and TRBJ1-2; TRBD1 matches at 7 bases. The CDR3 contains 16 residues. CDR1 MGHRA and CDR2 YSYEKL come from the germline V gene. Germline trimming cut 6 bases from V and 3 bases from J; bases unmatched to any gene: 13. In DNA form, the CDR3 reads TGCGCCAGCAGTCAATGGACAGGCTCCTGGGACTATGGCTACACCTTC. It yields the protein CASSQWTGSWDYGYTF.

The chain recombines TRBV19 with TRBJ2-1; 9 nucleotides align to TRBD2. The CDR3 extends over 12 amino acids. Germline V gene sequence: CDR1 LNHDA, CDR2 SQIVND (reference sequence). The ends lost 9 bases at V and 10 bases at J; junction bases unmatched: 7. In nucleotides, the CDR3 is TGTGCCAGCTCTAGCGGGGTTGGAGAGCAGTTCTTC. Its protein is CASSSGVGEQFF.

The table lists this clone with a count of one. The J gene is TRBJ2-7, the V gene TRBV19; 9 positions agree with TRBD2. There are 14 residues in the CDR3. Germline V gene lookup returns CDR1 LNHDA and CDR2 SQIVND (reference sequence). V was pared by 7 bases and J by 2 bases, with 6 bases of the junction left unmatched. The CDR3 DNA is TGTGCCAGTAAGGCGCGGGGGGGAACCTACGAGCAGTACTTC. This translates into CASKARGGTYEQYF.

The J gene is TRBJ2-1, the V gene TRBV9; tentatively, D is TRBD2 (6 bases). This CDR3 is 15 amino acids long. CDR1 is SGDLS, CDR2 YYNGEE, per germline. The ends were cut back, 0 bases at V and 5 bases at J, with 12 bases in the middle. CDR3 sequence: CASSVGLVGDNEQFF. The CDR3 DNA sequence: TGTGCCAGCAGCGTAGGACTAGTTGGGGACAATGAGCAGTTCTTC. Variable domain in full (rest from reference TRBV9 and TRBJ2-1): DSGVTQTPKHLITATGQRVTLRCSPRSGDLSVYWYQQSLDQGLQFLIQYYNGEERAKGNILERFSAQQFPDLHSELNLSSLELGDSALYFCASSVGLVGDNEQFFGPGTRLTVL.

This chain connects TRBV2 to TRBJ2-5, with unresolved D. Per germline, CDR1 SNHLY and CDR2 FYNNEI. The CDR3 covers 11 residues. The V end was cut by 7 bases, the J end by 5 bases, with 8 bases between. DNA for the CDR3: TGTGCCAGCACGTCGTGGGAGACCCAGTACTTC. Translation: CASTSWETQYF.

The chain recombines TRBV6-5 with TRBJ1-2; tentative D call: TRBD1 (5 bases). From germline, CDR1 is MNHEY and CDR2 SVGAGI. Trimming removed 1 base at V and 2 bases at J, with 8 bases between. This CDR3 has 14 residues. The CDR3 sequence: CASSYLQANYGYTF. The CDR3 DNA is TGTGCCAGCAGTTACTTACAGGCCAACTATGGCTACACCTTC.

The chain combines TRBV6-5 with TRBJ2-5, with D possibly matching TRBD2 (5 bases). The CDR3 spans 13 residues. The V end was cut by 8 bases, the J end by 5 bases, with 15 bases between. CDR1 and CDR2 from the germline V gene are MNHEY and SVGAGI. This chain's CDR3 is CASRGSGFETQYF. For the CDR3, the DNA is TGTGCCAGCCGCGGGTCTGGTTTCGAGACCCAGTACTTC.

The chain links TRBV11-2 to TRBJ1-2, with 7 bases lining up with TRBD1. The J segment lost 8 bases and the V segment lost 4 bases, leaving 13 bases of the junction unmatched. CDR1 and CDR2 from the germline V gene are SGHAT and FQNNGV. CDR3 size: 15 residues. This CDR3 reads CASSSSRDRANGYTF. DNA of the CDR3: TGTGCCAGCAGCTCCTCCAGAGACAGGGCGAACGGCTACACCTTC. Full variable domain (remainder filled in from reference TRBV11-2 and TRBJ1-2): EAGVAQSPRYKIIEKRQSVAFWCNPISGHATLYWYQQILGQGPKLLIQFQNNGVVDDSQLPKDRFSAERLKGVDSTLKIQPAKLEDSAVYLCASSSSRDRANGYTFGSGTRLTVV.

The CDR3 reads CSVEDRGDEKLFF. The CDR3 DNA reads as TGCAGCGTTGAGGACAGGGGGGATGAAAAACTGTTTTTT. This chain connects TRBV29-1 to TRBJ1-4; TRBD1 aligns across 10 bases. Germline V lookup: CDR1 SQVTM, CDR2 ANQGSEA. V was clipped by 3 bases and J by 6 bases; unmatched bases: 1. This CDR3 is 13 amino acids long.

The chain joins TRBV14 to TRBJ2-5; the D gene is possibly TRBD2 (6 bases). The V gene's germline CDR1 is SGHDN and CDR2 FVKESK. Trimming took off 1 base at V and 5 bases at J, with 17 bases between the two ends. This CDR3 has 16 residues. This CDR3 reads CASSQVLRGNWETQYF. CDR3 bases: TGTGCCAGCAGCCAAGTCCTACGGGGGAACTGGGAGACCCAGTACTTC.

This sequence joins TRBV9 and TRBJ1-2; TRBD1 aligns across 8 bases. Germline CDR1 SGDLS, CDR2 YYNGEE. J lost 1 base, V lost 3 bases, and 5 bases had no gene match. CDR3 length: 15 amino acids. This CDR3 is CASSARTGINYGYTF. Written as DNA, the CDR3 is TGTGCCAGCAGCGCCCGGACAGGGATTAACTATGGCTACACCTTC. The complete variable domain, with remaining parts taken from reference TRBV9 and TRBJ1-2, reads DSGVTQTPKHLITATGQRVTLRCSPRSGDLSVYWYQQSLDQGLQFLIQYYNGEERAKGNILERFSAQQFPDLHSELNLSSLELGDSALYFCASSARTGINYGYTFGSGTRLTVV.

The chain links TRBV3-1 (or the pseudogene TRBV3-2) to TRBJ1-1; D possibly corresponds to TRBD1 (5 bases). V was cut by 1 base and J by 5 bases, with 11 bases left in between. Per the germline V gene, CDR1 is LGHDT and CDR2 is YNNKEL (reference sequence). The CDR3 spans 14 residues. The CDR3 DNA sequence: TGTGCCAGCAGCCAAGGGACAATTGGGACTGAAGCTTTCTTT. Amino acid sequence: CASSQGTIGTEAFF.

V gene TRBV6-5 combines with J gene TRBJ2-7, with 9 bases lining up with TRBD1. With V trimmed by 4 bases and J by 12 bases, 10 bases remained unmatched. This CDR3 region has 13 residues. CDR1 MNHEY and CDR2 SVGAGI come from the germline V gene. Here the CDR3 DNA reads TGTGCCAGCAGTTCCCAACCCGGACAGGGGAGGTACTTC. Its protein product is CASSSQPGQGRYF.

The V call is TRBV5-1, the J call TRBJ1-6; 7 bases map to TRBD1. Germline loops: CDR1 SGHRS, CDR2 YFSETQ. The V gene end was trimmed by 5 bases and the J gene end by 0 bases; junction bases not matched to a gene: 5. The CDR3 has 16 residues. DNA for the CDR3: TGCGCCAGCAGTATACAGGGGAGCTCCTATAATTCACCCCTCCACTTT. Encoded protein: CASSIQGSSYNSPLHF.

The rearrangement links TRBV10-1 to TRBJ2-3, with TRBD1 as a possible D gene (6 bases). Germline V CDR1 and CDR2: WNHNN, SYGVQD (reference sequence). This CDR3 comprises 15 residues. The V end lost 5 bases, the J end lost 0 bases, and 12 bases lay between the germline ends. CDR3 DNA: TGCGCCAGCAGTTCGCCGACAGGAAGCACAGATACGCAGTATTTT. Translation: CASSSPTGSTDTQYF.

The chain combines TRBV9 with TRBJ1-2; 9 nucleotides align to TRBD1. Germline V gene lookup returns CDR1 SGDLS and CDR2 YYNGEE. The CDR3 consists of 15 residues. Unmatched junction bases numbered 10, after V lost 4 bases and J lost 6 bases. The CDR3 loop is CASSPQTGGLNGYTF. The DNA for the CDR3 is TGTGCCAGCAGCCCCCAGACAGGGGGGCTAAATGGCTACACCTTC.

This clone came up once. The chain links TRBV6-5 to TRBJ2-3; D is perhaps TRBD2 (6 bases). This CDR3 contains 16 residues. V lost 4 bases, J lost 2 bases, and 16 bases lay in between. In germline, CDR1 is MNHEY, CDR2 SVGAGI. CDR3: CASSSQLGLYTDTQYF. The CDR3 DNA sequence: TGTGCCAGCAGTTCCCAGCTGGGACTCTACACAGATACGCAGTATTTT.